These T cell receptor beta chains were read from a single sample in a study of response to subunit inactivated influenza vaccine. TCRdb re-analysed the RT-PCR reads in MiXCR, keeping a single row per CDR3 protein. The table records roughly 700,000 distinct CDR3 sequences, approximately 15% of them present only once. This specimen was PBMCs from blood, taken around 14 days before vaccination. Receptors originate from a man aged 45 to 65 who received an inactivated influenza vaccine. CDR3s include the opening cysteine and the closing phenylalanine or tryptophan. The order of the fields is clone size, V gene, J gene, D gene, CDR3 length, CDR3 protein, CDR3 DNA. A D gene is named only where the DNA matches it firmly. Clone size is stated in some rows and not others, as once, few, many or a class when expanded.

size: .
V: TRBV4-2
J: TRBJ2-2
D: TRBD2
length: 20
CDR3: CASSPTGLAGPLTGTGELFF
DNA: TGTGCCAGCAGCCCCACGGGACTAGCGGGACCCCTCACGGGGACCGGGGAGCTGTTTTTT

size: .
V: TRBV20-1
J: TRBJ2-3
D: TRBD1
length: 13
CDR3: CSAPDRGERAQYF
DNA: TGCAGTGCTCCCGACAGGGGCGAGAGAGCGCAGTATTTT

size: .
V: TRBV27
J: TRBJ2-5
D: TRBD2
length: 15
CDR3: CASSLSTSGRETQYF
DNA: TGTGCCAGCAGTTTATCGACTAGCGGGAGGGAGACCCAGTACTTC

size: .
V: TRBV10-3
J: TRBJ1-5
D: TRBD1
length: 14
CDR3: CAIRETGANQPQHF
DNA: TGTGCCATCAGGGAGACAGGGGCTAATCAGCCCCAGCATTTT

size: .
V: TRBV30
J: TRBJ2-7
D: .
length: 12
CDR3: CAEGGSSYEQYF
DNA: TGTGCGGAAGGAGGGAGCTCCTACGAGCAGTACTTC

size: .
V: TRBV7-8
J: TRBJ2-2
D: .
length: 16
CDR3: CASSWAGTVNTGELFF
DNA: TGTGCCAGCAGCTGGGCGGGGACAGTGAACACCGGGGAGCTGTTTTTT

size: .
V: TRBV6-5
J: TRBJ1-1
D: .
length: 15
CDR3: CASSYSGGTNTEAFF
DNA: TGTGCCAGCAGTTACAGTGGGGGAACGAACACTGAAGCTTTCTTT

size: few
V: TRBV10-3
J: TRBJ1-1
D: TRBD1
length: 17
CDR3: CAISEFYRGGLNTEAFF
DNA: TGTGCCATCAGTGAGTTTTACAGGGGCGGTCTGAACACTGAAGCTTTCTTT

size: .
V: TRBV12-3/TRBV12-4
J: TRBJ2-5
D: TRBD1
length: 15
CDR3: CASSRDSLVLETQYF
DNA: TGTGCCAGCAGTAGGGACAGTCTCGTCCTGGAGACCCAGTACTTC

size: .
V: TRBV6-2/TRBV6-3
J: TRBJ2-2
D: .
length: 20
CDR3: CASSYPSSRIAYPNTGELFF
DNA: TGTGCCAGCAGTTACCCCTCGTCTAGAATAGCTTACCCGAACACCGGGGAGCTGTTTTTT

size: few
V: TRBV28
J: TRBJ2-1
D: .
length: 15
CDR3: CASRNDRSSYNEQFF
DNA: TGTGCCAGCAGAAATGACAGGAGCTCCTACAATGAGCAGTTCTTC

size: few
V: TRBV7-9
J: TRBJ1-2
D: .
length: 13
CDR3: CASSPRSEYGYTF
DNA: TGTGCCAGCAGTCCCCGGTCAGAGTACGGCTACACCTTC

size: many
V: TRBV12-3/TRBV12-4
J: TRBJ2-1
D: TRBD2
length: 15
CDR3: CASSPTSGGYNEQFF
DNA: TGTGCCAGCAGCCCGACTAGCGGGGGGTACAATGAGCAGTTCTTC

size: .
V: TRBV5-1
J: TRBJ1-4
D: .
length: 15
CDR3: CASSLVGVTGEKLFF
DNA: TGCGCCAGCAGCTTGGTTGGCGTAACAGGGGAAAAACTGTTTTTT

size: .
V: TRBV11-2
J: TRBJ2-2
D: .
length: 13
CDR3: CASSLAPDGELFF
DNA: TGTGCCAGCAGCTTAGCCCCGGACGGGGAGCTGTTTTTT

size: .
V: TRBV4-2
J: TRBJ2-5
D: TRBD2
length: 17
CDR3: CASSSPLFGGGQETQYF
DNA: TGTGCCAGCAGCTCCCCACTGTTCGGGGGGGGTCAAGAGACCCAGTACTTC

size: .
V: TRBV20-1
J: TRBJ2-7
D: TRBD2
length: 15
CDR3: CSANLGLAGTYEQYF
DNA: TGCAGTGCTAACCTGGGACTAGCGGGCACCTACGAGCAGTACTTC

size: .
V: TRBV3-1
J: TRBJ1-2
D: TRBD1
length: 15
CDR3: CASSQSGQGNYGYTF
DNA: TGTGCCAGCAGCCAGTCCGGACAGGGAAATTATGGCTACACCTTC

size: .
V: TRBV3-1
J: TRBJ1-1
D: .
length: 17
CDR3: CASSQAGRGRLNTEAFF
DNA: TGTGCCAGCAGCCAGGCCGGGCGGGGCCGATTGAACACTGAAGCTTTCTTT

size: .
V: TRBV10-3
J: TRBJ2-7
D: TRBD1
length: 13
CDR3: CAISDARGREQYF
DNA: TGTGCCATCAGTGATGCGAGGGGGCGGGAGCAGTACTTC

size: few
V: TRBV6-1
J: TRBJ2-1
D: TRBD2
length: 14
CDR3: CASRSGTPLNEQFF
DNA: TGTGCCAGCAGGAGCGGGACCCCCCTCAATGAGCAGTTCTTC

size: few
V: TRBV12-3/TRBV12-4
J: TRBJ2-3
D: TRBD2
length: 17
CDR3: CASSLAMSGGNTDTQYF
DNA: TGTGCCAGCAGTTTAGCCATGAGCGGGGGGAATACAGATACGCAGTATTTT

size: few
V: TRBV7-2
J: TRBJ1-5
D: .
length: 15
CDR3: CASSLSGLANQPQHF
DNA: TGTGCCAGCAGCTTATCCGGCCTAGCAAATCAGCCCCAGCATTTT

size: .
V: TRBV27
J: TRBJ2-7
D: TRBD2
length: 15
CDR3: CASSPGAGGTYEQYF
DNA: TGTGCCAGCAGTCCCGGTGCGGGGGGAACCTACGAGCAGTACTTC

size: few
V: TRBV7-9
J: TRBJ1-2
D: TRBD1
length: 14
CDR3: CASKDRGRDYGYTF
DNA: TGTGCCAGCAAAGACAGGGGGCGCGACTATGGCTACACCTTC

size: .
V: TRBV29-1
J: TRBJ2-2
D: .
length: 14
CDR3: CSVLSGTDTGELFF
DNA: TGCAGCGTTTTGTCTGGGACGGACACCGGGGAGCTGTTTTTT

size: .
V: TRBV3-1
J: TRBJ2-3
D: TRBD2
length: 14
CDR3: CASGAGGGALRQYF
DNA: TGTGCCAGCGGAGCTGGCGGGGGGGCCTTGAGGCAGTATTTT

size: few
V: TRBV20-1
J: TRBJ2-3
D: .
length: 10
CDR3: CSAGDDTQYF
DNA: TGCAGTGCTGGCGACGATACGCAGTATTTT

size: .
V: TRBV6-1
J: TRBJ1-5
D: TRBD1
length: 15
CDR3: CASSRDRGQGQPQHF
DNA: TGTGCCAGCAGCCGAGACAGGGGGCAGGGTCAGCCCCAGCATTTT

size: .
V: TRBV12-3/TRBV12-4
J: TRBJ1-4
D: .
length: 17
CDR3: CASSLGFGQGPNEKLFF
DNA: TGTGCCAGCAGTTTAGGTTTTGGTCAGGGTCCTAATGAAAAACTGTTTTTT

size: few
V: TRBV12-3/TRBV12-4
J: TRBJ2-7
D: .
length: 14
CDR3: CASSWRTDSYEQYF
DNA: TGTGCCAGCAGTTGGAGGACAGACTCCTACGAGCAGTACTTC